The clone carrying this TCR beta chain turned up a few times. This entry belongs to a study of blood T cell repertoires in COVID-19. Libraries were prepared by immunoSEQ multiplex PCR; TCRdb keeps only in-frame clonotypes and omits some of them. The sample carries about 220,000 clones, 75% to 90% recorded once. Per the germline V gene, CDR1 is SGHRS and CDR2 is YFSETQ. This CDR3 region has 12 residues. The V gene lost 4 bases and the J gene lost 4 bases, with 8 bases spanning the gap. The chain has TRBV5-1 and TRBJ1-2, with D possibly TRBD1 on 5 matching bases. Source material: peripheral blood. The clonotype originates from a woman aged 70-85 years with COVID-19, enrolled during active disease. CDR3 nucleotide sequence: TGCGCCAGCAGCCCCGGGGGCTATGGCTACACCTTC. This encodes CASSPGGYGYTF.